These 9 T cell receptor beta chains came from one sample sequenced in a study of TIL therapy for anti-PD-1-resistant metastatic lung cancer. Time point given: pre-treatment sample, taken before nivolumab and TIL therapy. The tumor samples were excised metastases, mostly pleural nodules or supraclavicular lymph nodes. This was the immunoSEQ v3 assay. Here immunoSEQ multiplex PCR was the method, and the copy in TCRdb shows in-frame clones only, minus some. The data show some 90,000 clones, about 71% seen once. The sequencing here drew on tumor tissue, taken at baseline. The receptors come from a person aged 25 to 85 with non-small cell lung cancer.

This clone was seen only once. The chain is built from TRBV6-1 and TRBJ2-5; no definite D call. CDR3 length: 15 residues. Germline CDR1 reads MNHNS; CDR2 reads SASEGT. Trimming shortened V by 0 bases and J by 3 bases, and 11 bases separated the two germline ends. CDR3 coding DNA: TGTGCCAGCAGTGAAGCGCGCTGGGTGGAAGAGACCCAGTACTTC. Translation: CASSEARWVEETQYF.

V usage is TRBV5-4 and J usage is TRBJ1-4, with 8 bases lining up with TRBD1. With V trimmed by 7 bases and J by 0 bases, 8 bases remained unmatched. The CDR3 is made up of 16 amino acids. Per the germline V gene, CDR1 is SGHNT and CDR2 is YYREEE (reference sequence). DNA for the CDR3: TGTGCCAGCGCTGACAGGGGACAAGCAACTAATGAAAAACTGTTTTTT. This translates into CASADRGQATNEKLFF.

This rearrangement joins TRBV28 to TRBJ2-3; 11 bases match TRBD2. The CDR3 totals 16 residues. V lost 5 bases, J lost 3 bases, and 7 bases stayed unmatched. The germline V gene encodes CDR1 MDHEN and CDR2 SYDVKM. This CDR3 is CASSQATSGATDTQYF. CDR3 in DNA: TGTGCCAGCAGTCAAGCGACTAGCGGGGCTACAGATACGCAGTATTTT.

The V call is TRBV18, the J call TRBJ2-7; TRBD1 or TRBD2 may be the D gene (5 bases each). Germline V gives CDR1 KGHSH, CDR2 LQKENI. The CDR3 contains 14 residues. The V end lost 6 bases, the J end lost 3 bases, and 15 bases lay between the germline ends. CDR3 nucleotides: TGTGCCAGCTCGCTGGGGACGGTGGACTACGAGCAGTACTTC. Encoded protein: CASSLGTVDYEQYF.

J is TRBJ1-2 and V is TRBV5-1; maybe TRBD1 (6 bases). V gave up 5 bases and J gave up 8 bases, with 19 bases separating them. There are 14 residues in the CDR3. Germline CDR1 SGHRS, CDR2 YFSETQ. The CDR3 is CASSPVGGLKGYTF. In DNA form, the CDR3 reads TGCGCCAGCAGTCCAGTAGGGGGGCTAAAGGGCTACACCTTC.

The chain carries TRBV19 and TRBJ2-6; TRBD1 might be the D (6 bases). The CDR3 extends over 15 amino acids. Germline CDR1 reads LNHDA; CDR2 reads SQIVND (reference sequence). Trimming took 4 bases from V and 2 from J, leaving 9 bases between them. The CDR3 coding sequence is TGTGCCAGTAGTACCCAGGGGACTGGGGCCAACGTCCTGACTTTC. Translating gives CASSTQGTGANVLTF.

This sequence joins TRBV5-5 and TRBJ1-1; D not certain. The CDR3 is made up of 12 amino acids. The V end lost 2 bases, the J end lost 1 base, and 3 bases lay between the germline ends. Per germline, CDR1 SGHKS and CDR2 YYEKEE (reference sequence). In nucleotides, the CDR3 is TGTGCCAGCAGCTTTAGGAACACTGAAGCTTTCTTT. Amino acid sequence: CASSFRNTEAFF.

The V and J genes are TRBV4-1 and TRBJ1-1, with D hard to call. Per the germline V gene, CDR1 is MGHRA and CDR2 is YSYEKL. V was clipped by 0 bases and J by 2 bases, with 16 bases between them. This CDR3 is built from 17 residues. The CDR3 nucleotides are TGCGCCAGCAGCCAAGAGTCTTGGGGATCTGGCAACACTGAAGCTTTCTTT. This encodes CASSQESWGSGNTEAFF.

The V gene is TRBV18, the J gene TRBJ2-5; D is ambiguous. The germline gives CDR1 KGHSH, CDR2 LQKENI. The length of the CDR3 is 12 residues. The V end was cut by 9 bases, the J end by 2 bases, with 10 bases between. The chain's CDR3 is CASCRPQETQYF. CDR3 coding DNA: TGTGCCAGTTGCAGACCTCAAGAGACCCAGTACTTC.